This T cell receptor beta chain was retrieved from a study of blood T cell repertoires in COVID-19. In the original workflow: Estimated nucleated cell counts came from reference gene primer amplification. Generated by immunoSEQ multiplex PCR, the TCRdb table keeps only in-frame clones and is missing some. That table supplies the V and J calls and clone size; D and trimming were determined from the DNA. The table shows about 120,000 clones, with 76% occurring only once. The CDR3 consists of 13 residues. The germline V and J ends were trimmed by 0 bases and 7 bases, with 5 bases remaining between them. CDR1 SGHNT and CDR2 YYREEE come from the germline V gene (reference sequence).

J is TRBJ1-6 and V is TRBV5-4; D not resolved. This clonotype was obtained from a woman aged 80 or older with acute or convalescent COVID-19. Sequencing was carried out using peripheral blood. CDR3 amino acids: CASSLDSNSPLHF. The CDR3 bases are TGTGCCAGCAGCTTGGACTCAAATTCACCCCTCCACTTT.